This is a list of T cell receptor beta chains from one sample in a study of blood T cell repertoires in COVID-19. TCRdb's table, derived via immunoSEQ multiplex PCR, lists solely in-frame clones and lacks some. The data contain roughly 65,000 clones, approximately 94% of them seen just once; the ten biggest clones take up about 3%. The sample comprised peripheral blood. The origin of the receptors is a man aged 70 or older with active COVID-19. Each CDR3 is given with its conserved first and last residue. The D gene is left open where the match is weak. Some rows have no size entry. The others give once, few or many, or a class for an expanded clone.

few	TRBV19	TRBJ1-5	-	TGTGCCAGTAGTCTCCGGGTGTCTCAGCCCCAGCATTTT	CASSLRVSQPQHF
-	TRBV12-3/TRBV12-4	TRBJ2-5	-	TGTGCCAGCCGCTTCACCGGTCAAGAGACCCAGTACTTC	CASRFTGQETQYF
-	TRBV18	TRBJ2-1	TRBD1	TGTGCCAGCTCACCCCGGGACAGGGTTTCTAATGAGCAGTTCTTC	CASSPRDRVSNEQFF
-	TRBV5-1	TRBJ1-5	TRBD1	TGCGCCAGCAGCGCCACAGGGGAGGGCAATCAGCCCCAGCATTTT	CASSATGEGNQPQHF
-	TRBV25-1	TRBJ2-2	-	TGTGCCAGCACCAGTTTATTCACCGGGGAGCTGTTTTTT	CASTSLFTGELFF
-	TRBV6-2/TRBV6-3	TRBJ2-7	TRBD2	TGTGCCAGCAGTTACCGTCGACCTAGCGGGGGGGCTTCCCACGAGCAGTACTTC	CASSYRRPSGGASHEQYF
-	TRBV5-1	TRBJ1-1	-	TGCGCCAGCAGCTTGGGAGGGTCCCGAACAGCTTTCTTT	CASSLGGSRTAFF
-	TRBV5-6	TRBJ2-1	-	TGTGCCAGCAGCTTGGAGTCCGGGTTCGAGCAGTTCTTC	CASSLESGFEQFF
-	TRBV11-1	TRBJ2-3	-	TGTGCCAGCAGCCTCGAACCGGGACTGGATACGCAGTATTTT	CASSLEPGLDTQYF
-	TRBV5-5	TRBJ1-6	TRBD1	TGTGCCAGCAGCTTGCGACAGGGCTCCTATAATTCACCCCTCCACTTT	CASSLRQGSYNSPLHF
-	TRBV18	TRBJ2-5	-	TGTGCCAGCTCACCGAGGCTACAAGAGACCCAGTACTTC	CASSPRLQETQYF
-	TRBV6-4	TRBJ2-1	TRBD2	TGTGCCAGCAGTGAAGGGACTAGCTTGAATGAGCAGTTCTTC	CASSEGTSLNEQFF
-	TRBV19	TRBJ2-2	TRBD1	TGTGCCAGTAGTATAGTTGGGACAGGGGGGTACACCGGGGAGCTGTTTTTT	CASSIVGTGGYTGELFF
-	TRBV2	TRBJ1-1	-	TGTGCCAGCAGTCCTCAATCCAGGGGCACTGAAGCTTTCTTT	CASSPQSRGTEAFF
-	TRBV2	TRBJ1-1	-	TGTGCCAGCAGGTCTGGCAAGGGGATTAACACTGAAGCTTTCTTT	CASRSGKGINTEAFF
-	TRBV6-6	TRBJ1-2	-	TGTGCCTGCGGGGGAAGCTATGGCTACACCTTC	CACGGSYGYTF
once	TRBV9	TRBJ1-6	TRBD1	TGTGCCAGCAGCGCCCCTCAGGACAGGGTGGAAGGTAATTCACCCCTCCACTTT	CASSAPQDRVEGNSPLHF
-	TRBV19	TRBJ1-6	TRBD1	TGTGCCAGTAGTTTCCTGGACAGGGTCTCACCCCTCCACTTT	CASSFLDRVSPLHF
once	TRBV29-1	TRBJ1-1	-	TGCAGCGTTGAAGTCCCGACAGGTCAGACGAACACTGAAGCTTTCTTT	CSVEVPTGQTNTEAFF
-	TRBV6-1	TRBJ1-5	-	TGTGCCAGCAGTGAAATTCAAGGTTCGGGTCAGCCCCAGCATTTT	CASSEIQGSGQPQHF
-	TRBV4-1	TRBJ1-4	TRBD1	TGCGCCAGCAGCGTTCTGGGACAGTCTAATGAAAAACTGTTTTTT	CASSVLGQSNEKLFF
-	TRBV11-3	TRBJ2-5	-	TGTGCCAGCAGCTTCCTGGACTCAAATGGAGAGACCCAGTACTTC	CASSFLDSNGETQYF
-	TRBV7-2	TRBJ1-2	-	TGTGCCAGCAGCTTAGCGCTTGCGGATTATGGCTACACCTTC	CASSLALADYGYTF
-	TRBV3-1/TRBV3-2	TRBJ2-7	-	TGTGCCAGCAGCCAAGAAGTCGAACTTACCGCCTACGAGCAGTACTTC	CASSQEVELTAYEQYF
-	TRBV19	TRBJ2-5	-	TGTGCCAGTAGCGCAGAGGGGGAGTATCAAGAGACCCAGTACTTC	CASSAEGEYQETQYF
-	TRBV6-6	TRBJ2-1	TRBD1	TGTGCCAGCAGTTCAACGGGACAGGGGGACAATGAGCAGTTCTTC	CASSSTGQGDNEQFF
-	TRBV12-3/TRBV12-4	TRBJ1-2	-	TGTGCCAGCAGTTTAACGGAGAACTATGGCTACACCTTC	CASSLTENYGYTF
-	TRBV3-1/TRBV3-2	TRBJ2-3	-	TGTGCCAGCAGCGCACTAGGACGCCCAGATACGCAGTATTTT	CASSALGRPDTQYF